This T cell receptor (beta chain) was identified in a study of early T cells in non-severe SARS-CoV-2 infection. There are 16 residues in the CDR3. V dropped 10 bases and J dropped 0 bases, with 21 bases sitting between them. Germline V CDR1 and CDR2: PRHDT, FYEKMQ (reference sequence). This clonotype has only a few counts. Via MiXCR, TCRdb re-called the 5' RACE reads, giving one row per CDR3 protein. The table records about 83,000 distinct CDR3 sequences, around 15% of them present only once. Specimen: whole blood. This receptor was taken from an adult who was a healthcare worker with PCR-confirmed SARS-CoV-2 infection or an uninfected control (not recorded which). The rearrangement uses TRBV13 and TRBJ1-1; D is unresolved. For the CDR3, the DNA is TGTGCCACACGGCCCCTGGGGTTTAGTATGAACACTGAAGCTTTCTTT. As protein: CATRPLGFSMNTEAFF. The whole variable domain, filled in from reference TRBV13 and TRBJ1-1, reads AAGVIQSPRHLIKEKRETATLKCYPIPRHDTVYWYQQGPGQDPQFLISFYEKMQSDKGSIPDRFSAQQFSDYHSELNMSSLELGDSALYFCATRPLGFSMNTEAFFGQGTRLTVV.